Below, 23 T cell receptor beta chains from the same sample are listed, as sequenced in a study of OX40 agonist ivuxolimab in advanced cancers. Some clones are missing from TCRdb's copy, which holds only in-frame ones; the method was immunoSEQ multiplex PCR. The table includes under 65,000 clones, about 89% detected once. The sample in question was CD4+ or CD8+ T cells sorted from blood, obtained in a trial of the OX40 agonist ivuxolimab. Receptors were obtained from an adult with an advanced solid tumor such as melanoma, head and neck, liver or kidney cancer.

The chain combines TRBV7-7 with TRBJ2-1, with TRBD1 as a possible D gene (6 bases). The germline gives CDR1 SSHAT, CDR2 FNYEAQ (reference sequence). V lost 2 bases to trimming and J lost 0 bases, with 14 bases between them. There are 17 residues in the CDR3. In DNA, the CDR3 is TGTGCCAGCAGCTTAAAGACAGGACTCAACTCCTACAATGAGCAGTTCTTC. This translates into CASSLKTGLNSYNEQFF.

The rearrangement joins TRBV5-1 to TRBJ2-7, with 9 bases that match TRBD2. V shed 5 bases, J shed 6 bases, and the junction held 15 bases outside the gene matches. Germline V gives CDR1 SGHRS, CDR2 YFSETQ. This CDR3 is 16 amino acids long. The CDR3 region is CASRYTGVREGPEQYV. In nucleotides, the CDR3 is TGCGCCAGCAGGTATACAGGGGTGCGGGAGGGCCCCGAGCAGTACGTC.

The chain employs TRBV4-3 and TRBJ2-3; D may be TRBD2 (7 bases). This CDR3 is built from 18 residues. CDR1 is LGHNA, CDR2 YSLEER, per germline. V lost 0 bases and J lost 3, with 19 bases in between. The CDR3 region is CASSQDHGGGSFTDTQYF. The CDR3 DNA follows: TGCGCCAGCAGCCAAGATCACGGGGGCGGGAGTTTTACAGATACGCAGTATTTT.

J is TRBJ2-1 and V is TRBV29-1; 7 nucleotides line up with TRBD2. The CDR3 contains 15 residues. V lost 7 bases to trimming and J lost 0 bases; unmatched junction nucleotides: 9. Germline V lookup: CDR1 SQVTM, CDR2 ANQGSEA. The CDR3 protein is CSARRGGSSYNEQFF. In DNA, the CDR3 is TGCAGCGCTCGAAGGGGAGGGAGCTCCTACAATGAGCAGTTCTTC.

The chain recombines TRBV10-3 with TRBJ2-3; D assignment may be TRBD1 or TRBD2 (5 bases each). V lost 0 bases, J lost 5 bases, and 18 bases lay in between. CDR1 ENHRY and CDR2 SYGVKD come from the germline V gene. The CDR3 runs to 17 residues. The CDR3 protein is CAISESLSGTDLDTQYF. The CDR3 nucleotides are TGTGCCATCAGTGAGTCGCTCTCCGGGACGGATTTAGATACGCAGTATTTT.

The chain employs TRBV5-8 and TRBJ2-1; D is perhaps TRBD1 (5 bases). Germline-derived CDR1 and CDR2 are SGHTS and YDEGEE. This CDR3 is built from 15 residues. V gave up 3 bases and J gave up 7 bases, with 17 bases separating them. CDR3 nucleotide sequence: TGTGCCAGCAGCTCTATCCTAGGGGCTGGAAATGAGCAGTTCTTC. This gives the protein CASSSILGAGNEQFF.

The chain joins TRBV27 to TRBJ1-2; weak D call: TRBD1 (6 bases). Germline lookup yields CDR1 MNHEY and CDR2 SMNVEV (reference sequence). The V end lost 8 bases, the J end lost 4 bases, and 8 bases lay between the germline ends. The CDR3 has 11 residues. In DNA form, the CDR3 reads TGTGCCAGCCGGGGGCCCTATGGCTACACCTTC. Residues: CASRGPYGYTF.

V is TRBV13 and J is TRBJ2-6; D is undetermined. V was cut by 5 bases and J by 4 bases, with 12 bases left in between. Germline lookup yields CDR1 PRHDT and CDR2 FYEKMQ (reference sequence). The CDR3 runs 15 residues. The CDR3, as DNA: TGTGCCAGCAGCACTCGTTTGTGGGGGGCCAACGTCCTGACTTTC. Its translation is CASSTRLWGANVLTF.

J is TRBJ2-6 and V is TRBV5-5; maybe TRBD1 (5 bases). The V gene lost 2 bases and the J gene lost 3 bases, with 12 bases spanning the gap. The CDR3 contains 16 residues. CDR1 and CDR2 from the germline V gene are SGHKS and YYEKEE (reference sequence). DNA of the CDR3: TGTGCCAGCAGCTTAAGGGGAACTGGTGGGGCCAACGTCCTGACTTTC. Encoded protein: CASSLRGTGGANVLTF.

For the CDR3, the DNA is TGTGCCAGCAGCTTAGGGGCCAATTACTATGGCTACACCTTC. Translation: CASSLGANYYGYTF. The chain employs TRBV5-6 and TRBJ1-2; D might be TRBD1 (5 bases). From germline, CDR1 is SGHDT and CDR2 YYEEEE. The CDR3 runs 14 residues. V lost 2 bases and J lost 3, with 11 bases in between.

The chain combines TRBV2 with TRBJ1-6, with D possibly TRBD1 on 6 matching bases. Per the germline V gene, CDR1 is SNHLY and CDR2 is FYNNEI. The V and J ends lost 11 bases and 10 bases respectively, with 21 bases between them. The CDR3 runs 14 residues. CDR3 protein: CAGQGGIWGSPLHF. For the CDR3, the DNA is TGTGCCGGTCAAGGGGGGATTTGGGGCTCACCCCTCCACTTT.

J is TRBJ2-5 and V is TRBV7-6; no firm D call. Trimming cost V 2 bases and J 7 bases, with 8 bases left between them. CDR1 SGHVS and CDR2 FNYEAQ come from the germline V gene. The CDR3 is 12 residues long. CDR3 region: CASSLSDTTQYF. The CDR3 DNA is TGTGCCAGCAGCTTAAGCGACACGACCCAGTACTTC.

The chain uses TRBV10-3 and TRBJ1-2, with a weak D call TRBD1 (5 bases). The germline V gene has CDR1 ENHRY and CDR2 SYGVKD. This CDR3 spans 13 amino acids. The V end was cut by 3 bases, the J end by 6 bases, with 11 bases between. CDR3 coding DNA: TGTGCCATCAGTGAACAGGACCGCAATGGCTACACCTTC. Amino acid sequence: CAISEQDRNGYTF.

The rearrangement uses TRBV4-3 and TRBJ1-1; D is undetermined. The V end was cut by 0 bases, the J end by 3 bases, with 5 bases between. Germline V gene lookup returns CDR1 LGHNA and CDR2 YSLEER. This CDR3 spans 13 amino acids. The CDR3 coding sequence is TGCGCCAGCAGCCAAGATGGGGACACTGAAGCTTTCTTT. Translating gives CASSQDGDTEAFF.

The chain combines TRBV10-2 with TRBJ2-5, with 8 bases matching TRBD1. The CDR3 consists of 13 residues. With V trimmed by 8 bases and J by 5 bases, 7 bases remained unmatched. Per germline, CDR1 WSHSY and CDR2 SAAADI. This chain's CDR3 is CASGQGDRETQYF. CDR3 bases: TGCGCCAGCGGACAGGGAGACCGGGAGACCCAGTACTTC.

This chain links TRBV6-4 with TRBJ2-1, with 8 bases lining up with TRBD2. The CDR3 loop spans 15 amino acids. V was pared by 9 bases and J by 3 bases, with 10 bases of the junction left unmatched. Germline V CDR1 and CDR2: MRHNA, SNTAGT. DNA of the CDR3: TGTGCCAGAGAGAGACCGGGACTAGTCTACAATGAGCAGTTCTTC. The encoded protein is CARERPGLVYNEQFF.

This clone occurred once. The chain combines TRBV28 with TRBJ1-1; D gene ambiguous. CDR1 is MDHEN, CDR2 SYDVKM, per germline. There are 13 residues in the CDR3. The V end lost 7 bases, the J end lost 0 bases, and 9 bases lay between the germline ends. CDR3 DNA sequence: TGTGCCAGCAACCAGATTGTGAACACTGAAGCTTTCTTT. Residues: CASNQIVNTEAFF. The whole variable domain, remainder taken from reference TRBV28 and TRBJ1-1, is DVKVTQSSRYLVKRTGEKVFLECVQDMDHENMFWYRQDPGLGLRLIYFSYDVKMKEKGDIPEGYSVSREKKERFSLILESASTNQTSMYLCASNQIVNTEAFFGQGTRLTVV.

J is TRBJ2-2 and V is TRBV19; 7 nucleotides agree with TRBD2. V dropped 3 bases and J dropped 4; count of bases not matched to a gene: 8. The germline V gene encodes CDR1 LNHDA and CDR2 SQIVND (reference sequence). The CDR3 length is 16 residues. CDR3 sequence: CASSMERLAVTGELFF. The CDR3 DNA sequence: TGTGCCAGTAGTATGGAGCGCCTAGCGGTCACCGGGGAGCTGTTTTTT.

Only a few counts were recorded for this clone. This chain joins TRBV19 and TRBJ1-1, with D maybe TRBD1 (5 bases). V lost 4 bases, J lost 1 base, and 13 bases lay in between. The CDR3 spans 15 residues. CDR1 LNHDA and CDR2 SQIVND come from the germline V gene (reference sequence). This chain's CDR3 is CASSKGDWENTEAFF. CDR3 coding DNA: TGTGCCAGTAGTAAAGGGGATTGGGAGAACACTGAAGCTTTCTTT.

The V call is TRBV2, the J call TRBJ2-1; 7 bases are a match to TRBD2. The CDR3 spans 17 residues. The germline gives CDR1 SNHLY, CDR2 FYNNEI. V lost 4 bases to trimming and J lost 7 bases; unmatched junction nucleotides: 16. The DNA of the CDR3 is TGTGCCAGCAGTGCCCGGGGGGATTACGGACCGGGGAATGAGCAGTTCTTC. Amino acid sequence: CASSARGDYGPGNEQFF.

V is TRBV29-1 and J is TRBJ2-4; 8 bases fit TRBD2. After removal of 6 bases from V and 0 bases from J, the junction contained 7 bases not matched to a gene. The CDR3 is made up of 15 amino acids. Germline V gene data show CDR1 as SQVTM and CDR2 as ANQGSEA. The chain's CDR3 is CSVLSGGRAKNIQYF. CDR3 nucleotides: TGCAGCGTCCTATCGGGGGGGCGAGCCAAAAACATTCAGTACTTC.

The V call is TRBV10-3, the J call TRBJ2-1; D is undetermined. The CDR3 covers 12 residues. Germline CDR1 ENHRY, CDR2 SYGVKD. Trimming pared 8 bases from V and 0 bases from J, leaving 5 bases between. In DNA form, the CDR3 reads TGTGCCATCGGAAGCTCCTACAATGAGCAGTTCTTC. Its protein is CAIGSSYNEQFF.

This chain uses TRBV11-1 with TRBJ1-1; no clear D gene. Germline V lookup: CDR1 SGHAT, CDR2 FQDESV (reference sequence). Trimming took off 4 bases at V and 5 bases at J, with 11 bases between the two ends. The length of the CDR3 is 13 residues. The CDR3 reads CASSYTRGTEAFF. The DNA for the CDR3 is TGTGCCAGCAGCTATACCCGTGGGACTGAAGCTTTCTTT.